This T cell receptor beta chain originates from a study of shared clonotypes between healthy human individuals. This table comes from immunoSEQ multiplex PCR, and its TCRdb copy is limited to in-frame clones, with some not included. The sample records about 1.5 million clones, 95% to 99% being singletons. The CDR3 has 17 amino acids. Per germline, CDR1 KGHSH and CDR2 LQKENI. Trimming at V came to 1 base and at J to 2 bases, leaving 4 bases not matched to a gene. The sequence was obtained from a young man in good health. The V and J genes are TRBV18 and TRBJ2-3, with 12 bases matching TRBD2. The sequenced sample was naive CD4+ T cells sorted from blood. As for subset: CD45RA+ positively selected. The CDR3 DNA follows: TGTGCCAGCTCACCACTCGGACTAGCGGGATACACAGATACGCAGTATTTT. Its translation: CASSPLGLAGYTDTQYF.